Each of the 9 T cell receptor beta chains below was sequenced from the same sample in a study of response to subunit inactivated influenza vaccine. TCRdb itself ran the RT-PCR reads through MiXCR, one entry per CDR3 protein. Of about 570,000 distinct CDR3 sequences listed, approximately 10% were seen once; the top ten hold roughly 11%. This same sample was also taken into another study, of T cells expressing NK-cell markers. This second report adds: Generation of TCR beta cDNA was performed by 5'RACE template switching incorporating UMIs.

The sample here was PBMCs from blood, taken on the day of vaccination. Source of these receptors: a man in his fifties who received an inactivated influenza vaccine.

The chain carries TRBV2 and TRBJ1-4; 8 positions match TRBD1. V trimming: 7 bases; J trimming: 0 bases; junction bases outside the gene matches: 10. The CDR3 spans 17 residues. Germline CDR1 is SNHLY and CDR2 is FYNNEI. CDR3 sequence (DNA): TGTGCCAGCACCGGGACAGGAGGTCCCCCAACTAATGAAAAACTGTTTTTT. Protein: CASTGTGGPPTNEKLFF.

The chain couples TRBV7-6 to TRBJ2-1, with D unclear. Trimming shortened V by 4 bases and J by 8 bases, and 9 bases separated the two germline ends. Germline lookup yields CDR1 SGHVS and CDR2 FNYEAQ. This CDR3 contains 12 residues. CDR3 bases: TGTGCCAGCAGCTCAATCCCCCATGAGCAGTTCTTC. It specifies CASSSIPHEQFF.

This clonotype has just a few counts. The chain has TRBV6-1 and TRBJ2-7; possibly TRBD2 for D (5 bases). Germline lookup yields CDR1 MNHNS and CDR2 SASEGT. Trimming took 6 bases from V and 3 from J, leaving 27 bases between them. The CDR3 consists of 18 residues. The CDR3: CASSFTNPASQTHYEQYF. Written as DNA, the CDR3 is TGTGCCAGCAGCTTTACAAATCCGGCTAGCCAAACCCACTACGAGCAGTACTTC.

This chain links TRBV6-5 with TRBJ2-7, with TRBD1 identical over 8 bases. In germline, CDR1 is MNHEY, CDR2 SVGAGI. The CDR3 totals 16 residues. Trimming removed 4 bases from V and 2 bases from J; junction bases left unmatched: 10. The CDR3 loop reads CASSSDRGVLTYEQYF. The CDR3 coding sequence is TGTGCCAGCAGTTCCGACAGGGGCGTCCTTACCTACGAGCAGTACTTC.

This clonotype was seen more than once but under ten times. The genes are TRBV6-2 or TRBV6-3 and TRBJ2-4; D ambiguous. The germline V gene encodes CDR1 MNHEY and CDR2 SVGEGT. The length of the CDR3 is 11 residues. Between the trimmed V and J ends, which lost 5 bases and 7 bases, there was a span of 6 bases. The CDR3 reads CASSEVNIQYF. The DNA for the CDR3 is TGTGCCAGCAGTGAGGTGAACATTCAGTACTTC.

A few counts support this clonotype. V gene TRBV28 combines with J gene TRBJ2-7, with D perhaps assigned TRBD1 or TRBD2 (6 bases each). This CDR3 has 13 amino acids. Germline V gene sequence: CDR1 MDHEN, CDR2 SYDVKM. Trimming stripped 8 bases from V and 3 bases from J, with 14 bases between. CDR3 sequence (DNA): TGTGCCAGCCAACCGGGGGCGGGCTACGAGCAGTACTTC. Protein: CASQPGAGYEQYF.

This chain connects TRBV20-1 to TRBJ2-3, with 13 bases matching TRBD2. The CDR3 is made up of 16 amino acids. V lost 0 bases, J lost 9 bases, and 9 bases stayed unmatched. Per the germline V gene, CDR1 is DFQATT and CDR2 is SNEGSKA (reference sequence). The CDR3 nucleotides read TGCAGTGCTAGAGACCCACTAGCGGGGGGGTCGGGAACGCAGTATTTT. Translated: CSARDPLAGGSGTQYF.

This clonotype was detected only a few times. The chain links TRBV7-8 to TRBJ2-7, with D possibly TRBD1 on 6 matching bases. The CDR3 loop spans 14 amino acids. V dropped 4 bases and J dropped 4 bases, with 14 bases sitting between them. CDR1 is SGHVS and CDR2 is FQNEAQ in the germline V gene. The CDR3: CASSWGHSTYEQYF. Here the CDR3 DNA reads TGTGCCAGCAGCTGGGGACATTCCACGTACGAGCAGTACTTC.

Only a few counts were recorded for this clonotype. V usage is TRBV7-2 and J usage is TRBJ2-3; maybe TRBD2 (5 bases). The CDR3 contains 16 residues. V lost 2 bases and J lost 2, with 14 bases in between. Germline V CDR1 and CDR2: SGHTA, FQGNSA. The CDR3 here is CASSLYRGQITDTQYF. In DNA, the CDR3 is TGTGCCAGCAGCTTATACCGCGGGCAAATCACAGATACGCAGTATTTT.